The 29 T cell receptor beta chains below come from one sample, sequenced in a study of T cells in Graves' hyperthyroidism and ophthalmopathy (dated by TCRdb to the late 2010s). Libraries were constructed by multiplex PCR. The instrument was an Illumina HiSeq 2000. The TCR beta CDR3 regions were amplified from the RNA transcripts. For the first round of RT-PCR on the TCR CDR3, the HTBI primer set was used together with the Qiagen OneStep RT-PCR kit. TCRdb reran the public reads through fastp at Q25 and MiXCR, keeping productive beta chains. Every CDR3 protein is listed once, alongside the most common genes and DNA of its rows. This sample comprises hundreds of thousands of distinct CDR3 sequences, about a sixth of them detected only once. 25% to 30% of the sample is in the top ten clones. The sample consisted of blood. These receptor sequences come from a woman in her late teens or twenties with Graves' ophthalmopathy.

This clonotype was detected many times. The chain links TRBV6-1 to TRBJ1-1; possible D gene TRBD1, 6 bases. CDR3 size: 14 residues. Per the germline V gene, CDR1 is MNHNS and CDR2 is SASEGT. V was clipped by 6 bases and J by 0 bases, with 11 bases between them. The CDR3 sequence: CASRQQGVNTEAFF. The CDR3 DNA follows: TGTGCCAGCAGGCAACAGGGAGTGAACACTGAAGCTTTCTTT.

The gene calls are TRBV20-1 and TRBJ2-1, with a weak D call TRBD1 (6 bases). V lost 2 bases to trimming and J lost 0 bases, with 11 bases between them. Germline loops: CDR1 DFQATT, CDR2 SNEGSKA (reference sequence). This CDR3 is built from 15 residues. CDR3 bases: TGCAGTGCTAGACACGACAGGAGCTCCTACAATGAGCAGTTCTTC. Translating gives CSARHDRSSYNEQFF.

This clonotype was detected a few times. The chain joins TRBV7-3 to TRBJ2-6; D is undetermined. Trimming took off 5 bases at V and 1 base at J, with 15 bases between the two ends. CDR1 and CDR2 (germline): SGHTA, FQGTGA. This CDR3 has 17 amino acids. In nucleotides, the CDR3 is TGTGCCAGCAGCCCCGTTTATTCTCTTTCTGGGGCCAACGTCCTGACTTTC. The encoded protein is CASSPVYSLSGANVLTF. Variable domain in full (rest from reference TRBV7-3 and TRBJ2-6): GAGVSQTPSNKVTEKGKYVELRCDPISGHTALYWYRQSLGQGPEFLIYFQGTGAADDSGLPNDRFFAVRPEGSVSTLKIQRTERGDSAVYLCASSPVYSLSGANVLTFGAGSRLTVL.

This clonotype came up a few times. A read error may be the cause here, since a much bigger clone is one base away. The conserved final phenylalanine or tryptophan is absent from the CDR3, which likely points to a read error. V and J are TRBV12-3 or TRBV12-4 and TRBJ1-1; D is uncertain. V was trimmed by 3 bases and J by 4 bases, leaving 9 bases between them. The CDR3 extends over 13 amino acids. CDR3 residues: CASSFDESTEAFL. CDR3 DNA sequence: TGTGCCAGCAGTTTTGACGAGAGCACTGAAGCTTTCCTT.

This clonotype was observed many times. The V call is TRBV10-2, the J call TRBJ1-6; D ambiguous. V shed 6 bases and J shed 0 bases, with 12 bases lying between them. Germline CDR1 reads WSHSY; CDR2 reads SAAADI. The CDR3 extends over 16 amino acids. This chain's CDR3 is CASRHMGSSYNSPLHF. CDR3 sequence (DNA): TGCGCCAGCAGGCATATGGGAAGCTCCTATAATTCACCCCTCCACTTT.

This clonotype showed up many times. The rearrangement uses TRBV28 and TRBJ2-1, with 7 bases lining up with TRBD2. The CDR3 has 13 amino acids. Losses at the gene ends were 6 bases for V and 4 bases for J; bases not matched to a gene: 3. Germline CDR1 and CDR2: MDHEN and SYDVKM. CDR3 in DNA: TGTGCCAGCAGGGGGGGGACTTACAATGAGCAGTTCTTC. Translation: CASRGGTYNEQFF. The full variable domain, in which reference TRBV28 and TRBJ2-1 provide the parts outside the CDR3, is DVKVTQSSRYLVKRTGEKVFLECVQDMDHENMFWYRQDPGLGLRLIYFSYDVKMKEKGDIPEGYSVSREKKERFSLILESASTNQTSMYLCASRGGTYNEQFFGPGTRLTVL.

Many counts were recorded for this clonotype. The chain combines TRBV9 with TRBJ2-1; possible D gene TRBD1, 5 bases. CDR1 SGDLS and CDR2 YYNGEE come from the germline V gene. The CDR3 contains 16 residues. V was pared by 0 bases and J by 0 bases, with 10 bases between. The CDR3 here is CASSVVSDSSYNEQFF. DNA of the CDR3: TGTGCCAGCAGCGTAGTTTCAGACAGCTCCTACAATGAGCAGTTCTTC. The variable domain in full, completed from reference TRBV9 and TRBJ2-1, reads DSGVTQTPKHLITATGQRVTLRCSPRSGDLSVYWYQQSLDQGLQFLIQYYNGEERAKGNILERFSAQQFPDLHSELNLSSLELGDSALYFCASSVVSDSSYNEQFFGPGTRLTVL.

V usage is TRBV27 and J usage is TRBJ2-1; no firm D call. Germline V lookup: CDR1 MNHEY, CDR2 SMNVEV (reference sequence). This CDR3 contains 15 residues. Trimming left V 8 bases short and J 0 bases short, with 14 bases between. The CDR3: CASGRRLSSYNEQFF. The CDR3 region has the DNA TGTGCCAGCGGAAGGAGATTAAGCTCCTACAATGAGCAGTTCTTC.

This sequence joins TRBV6-2 or TRBV6-3 and TRBJ2-5; D may be TRBD2 (6 bases). V gave up 6 bases and J gave up 4 bases, with 12 bases separating them. The CDR3 has 13 residues. Germline values: CDR1 MNHEY, CDR2 SVGEGT. CDR3 bases: TGTGCCAGCAGGCGGACCGGGAGAGAGACCCAGTACTTC. Translated: CASRRTGRETQYF.

The V and J genes are TRBV7-9 and TRBJ2-1, with D hard to call. The CDR3 spans 12 residues. The germline V gene encodes CDR1 SEHNR and CDR2 FQNEAQ (reference sequence). The V and J ends lost 4 bases and 9 bases respectively, with 10 bases between them. CDR3 bases: TGTGCCAGCAGCTCCCAGTCCTTTGAGCAGTTCTTC. As protein: CASSSQSFEQFF.

This clonotype was counted at least ten times. This chain joins TRBV20-1 and TRBJ1-5; 7 positions match TRBD1. The trim removed 6 bases at V and 7 bases at J, leaving 9 bases unmatched. The germline gives CDR1 DFQATT, CDR2 SNEGSKA (reference sequence). The CDR3 runs 13 residues. The CDR3 DNA reads TGCAGTGCAAGGTCAGGGGGAAGGCAGCCCCAGCATTTT. As protein: CSARSGGRQPQHF.

This clonotype was counted many times. This chain uses TRBV19 with TRBJ2-5; tentatively, D is TRBD2 (6 bases). V shed 3 bases and J shed 0 bases, with 11 bases lying between them. Germline V gives CDR1 LNHDA, CDR2 SQIVND (reference sequence). The CDR3 extends over 15 amino acids. The CDR3 here is CASSIGGTYQETQYF. The CDR3 DNA reads as TGTGCCAGTAGTATTGGCGGGACGTACCAAGAGACCCAGTACTTC.

This clonotype was observed many times. This chain links TRBV15 with TRBJ2-1, with TRBD1 as a possible D gene (5 bases). Trimming left V 0 bases short and J 5 bases short, with 26 bases between. The germline gives CDR1 LNHNV, CDR2 YYDKDF (reference sequence). This CDR3 spans 20 amino acids. CDR3 amino acids: CATSREEWGRMTWGNNEQFF. The DNA of the CDR3 is TGTGCCACCAGCAGAGAAGAATGGGGCAGGATGACTTGGGGCAACAATGAGCAGTTCTTC. The full variable domain, in which reference TRBV15 and TRBJ2-1 provide the parts outside the CDR3, is DAMVIQNPRYQVTQFGKPVTLSCSQTLNHNVMYWYQQKSSQAPKLLFHYYDKDFNNEADTPDNFQSRRPNTSFCFLDIRSPGLGDTAMYLCATSREEWGRMTWGNNEQFFGPGTRLTVL.

This clonotype appeared many times. This chain links TRBV9 with TRBJ2-3; 7 nucleotides agree with TRBD1. Germline V gene data show CDR1 as SGDLS and CDR2 as YYNGEE. The ends lost 3 bases at V and 0 bases at J; junction bases unmatched: 4. The CDR3 spans 15 residues. CDR3 in amino acids: CASSANRGSTDTQYF. CDR3 nucleotide sequence: TGTGCCAGCAGCGCAAACAGGGGTAGCACAGATACGCAGTATTTT.

The table lists this clonotype with a few counts. The chain links TRBV30 to TRBJ2-3; 12 nucleotides line up with TRBD2. The trim removed 1 base at V and 14 bases at J, leaving 13 bases unmatched. Germline CDR1 GTSNPN, CDR2 SVGIG (reference sequence). The CDR3 consists of 15 residues. The CDR3, as DNA: TGTGCCTGGAGTGCTACAAAGAGACTAGCGGGAGTTGGGTATTTT. Encoded protein: CAWSATKRLAGVGYF.

This clonotype has at least ten counts. For the CDR3, the DNA is TGTGCCAGCAGCCCCACTCGGCCCGGGACTAGCGGAGGATACAATGAGCAGTTCTTC. This gives the protein CASSPTRPGTSGGYNEQFF. The rearrangement uses TRBV25-1 and TRBJ2-1, with 11 bases identical to TRBD2. J gave up 4 bases and V 6 bases, and 17 bases lay outside the gene matches. Germline CDR1 MGHDK, CDR2 SYGVNS. CDR3 length equals 19 residues. The entire variable domain, with the rest obtained from reference TRBV25-1 and TRBJ2-1, is as follows: EADIYQTPRYLVIGTGKKITLECSQTMGHDKMYWYQQDPGMELHLIHYSYGVNSTEKGDLSSESTVSRIRTEHFPLTLESARPSHTSQYLCASSPTRPGTSGGYNEQFFGPGTRLTVL.

Ten or more counts support this clonotype. The chain recombines TRBV27 with TRBJ1-1; 8 nucleotides line up with TRBD1. The CDR3 has 16 amino acids. Looked up from germline, CDR1 is MNHEY and CDR2 is SMNVEV (reference sequence). The trim removed 7 bases at V and 6 bases at J, leaving 16 bases unmatched. The CDR3 DNA reads as TGTGCCAGCACCCAAAAGAAGGACAGGGAGACGGCTGAAGCTTTCTTT. It yields the protein CASTQKKDRETAEAFF.

This clonotype appeared many times. The chain has TRBV24-1 and TRBJ1-1, with D maybe TRBD1 (6 bases). V dropped 8 bases and J dropped 3 bases, with 15 bases sitting between them. CDR3 length equals 14 residues. From germline, CDR1 is KGHDR and CDR2 SFDVKD. This CDR3 reads CATTRGARHTEAFF. The CDR3 DNA is TGTGCCACCACCCGGGGGGCGCGTCACACTGAAGCTTTCTTT.

This clonotype was seen a few times. The chain joins TRBV19 to TRBJ1-2; D possibly corresponds to TRBD1 (6 bases). The CDR3 spans 15 residues. Germline assignment: CDR1 LNHDA and CDR2 SQIVND (reference sequence). V lost 9 bases and J lost 6, with 23 bases in between. CDR3 DNA sequence: TGTGCCAGCAATCGTGGGGACACGGAAGTCGATGGCTACACCTTC. It yields the protein CASNRGDTEVDGYTF.

This clonotype was seen at least ten times. J is TRBJ2-3 and V is TRBV28; the match to TRBD2 covers 8 bases. V shed 1 base and J 3 bases; nucleotides not matched to a gene: 6. The CDR3 totals 16 residues. From germline, CDR1 is MDHEN and CDR2 SYDVKM. CDR3 sequence (DNA): TGTGCCAGCAGTTTATTGCGGGAGGACGAAACAGATACGCAGTATTTT. Protein product: CASSLLREDETDTQYF. Filled out from reference TRBV28 and TRBJ2-3, the complete variable domain reads DVKVTQSSRYLVKRTGEKVFLECVQDMDHENMFWYRQDPGLGLRLIYFSYDVKMKEKGDIPEGYSVSREKKERFSLILESASTNQTSMYLCASSLLREDETDTQYFGPGTRLTVL.

This clonotype was counted ten times or more. This sequence joins TRBV30 and TRBJ2-3; D is unclear. The CDR3 consists of 14 residues. Looked up from germline, CDR1 is GTSNPN and CDR2 is SVGIG (reference sequence). V was pared by 0 bases and J by 2 bases, with 9 bases between. The CDR3 coding sequence is TGTGCCTGGAGTGTAAATAGTTACACAGATACGCAGTATTTT. It is translated as CAWSVNSYTDTQYF. The variable domain in full, completed from reference TRBV30 and TRBJ2-3, reads SQTIHQWPATLVQPVGSPLSLECTVEGTSNPNLYWYRQAAGRGLQLLFYSVGIGQISSEVPQNLSASRPQDRQFILSSKKLLLSDSGFYLCAWSVNSYTDTQYFGPGTRLTVL.

This chain uses TRBV5-1 with TRBJ1-6; D might be TRBD1 (6 bases). This CDR3 is 17 amino acids long. Germline CDR1 SGHRS, CDR2 YFSETQ. With 3 bases removed from V and 5 bases from J, the gap between germline ends came to 18 bases. CDR3 protein: CASSSGQLLGDNSPLHF. DNA of the CDR3: TGCGCCAGCAGCTCGGGACAACTCCTCGGGGATAATTCACCCCTCCACTTT.

This clonotype was counted many times. This chain links TRBV19 with TRBJ2-1; D gene ambiguous. The CDR3 runs to 15 residues. The V and J ends lost 5 bases and 8 bases respectively, with 19 bases between them. Germline V lookup: CDR1 LNHDA, CDR2 SQIVND (reference sequence). CDR3 sequence (DNA): TGTGCCAGTAGTCTCGGCCCCACGCTCGGTGATGAGCAGTTCTTC. This encodes CASSLGPTLGDEQFF.

The chain links TRBV11-2 to TRBJ2-1, with D tentatively TRBD2 (5 bases). The CDR3 totals 14 residues. Trimming cost V 5 bases and J 7 bases, with 15 bases left between them. Germline CDR1 is SGHAT and CDR2 is FQNNGV. CDR3 DNA: TGTGCCAGCAGCGACGGGATTCACGGGAATGAGCAGTTCTTC. Translating gives CASSDGIHGNEQFF.

This clonotype has a count of ten or more. V usage is TRBV28 and J usage is TRBJ1-2; 7 nucleotides match TRBD1. Trimming took 7 bases from V and 5 from J; bases not matched to a gene: 7. Germline V gene lookup returns CDR1 MDHEN and CDR2 SYDVKM. The CDR3 totals 13 residues. The CDR3 DNA sequence: TGTGCCAGCACTCGGACAGGAAAATATGGCTACACCTTC. Protein sequence: CASTRTGKYGYTF.

This clonotype was detected many times. The chain combines TRBV11-2 with TRBJ2-3; 7 nucleotides align to TRBD2. The germline V gene encodes CDR1 SGHAT and CDR2 FQNNGV. V gave up 1 base and J gave up 6 bases; unmatched junction bases: 1. This CDR3 has 13 residues. The CDR3 loop is CASSLGTSDTQYF. DNA of the CDR3: TGTGCCAGCAGCTTAGGGACTAGTGATACGCAGTATTTT. The full variable domain, its missing parts supplied by reference TRBV11-2 and TRBJ2-3, is EAGVAQSPRYKIIEKRQSVAFWCNPISGHATLYWYQQILGQGPKLLIQFQNNGVVDDSQLPKDRFSAERLKGVDSTLKIQPAKLEDSAVYLCASSLGTSDTQYFGPGTRLTVL.

This clonotype was observed many times. The chain couples TRBV12-3 or TRBV12-4 to TRBJ2-5; perhaps TRBD1 as D (6 bases). The V end lost 6 bases, the J end lost 2 bases, and 10 bases lay between the germline ends. The CDR3 has 13 amino acids. The CDR3 nucleotides are TGTGCCAGCAGCACAGGGATTCAAGAGACCCAGTACTTC. Translation gives CASSTGIQETQYF.

The sample holds a few counts of this clonotype. This clone may be a read error of a much larger clone one base away. V and J are TRBV12-3 or TRBV12-4 and TRBJ2-7, with a weak D call TRBD1 (5 bases). The length of the CDR3 is 13 residues. CDR3 sequence (DNA): TGTGCCAGCACCACGACAGCCTCCTGCGAGCAGTACTTC. Translated: CASTTTASCEQYF.

Note on this clonotype: A read error may produce the germline difference seen at one junction end. The genes are TRBV7-9 and TRBJ1-1; 9 nucleotides line up with TRBD1. The CDR3 has 14 residues. Germline CDR1 reads SEHNR; CDR2 reads FQNEAQ (reference sequence). The CDR3 reads CASRDRDRDTEAFF. The CDR3 bases are TGCGCCAGCAGGGACCGGGACAGGGACACTGAAGCTTTCTTT.